This TCR beta chain was sequenced during a study of blood T cells in healthy people across ages. Only one count was recorded for this clonotype. The antigen is unknown. Primed by a sample-barcoded 5' primer and a J-beta primer mix, a second PCR proceeded for 7 to 11 cycles. TCRdb reprocessed the 5' RACE reads with MiXCR, giving one entry per CDR3 protein. The repertoire holds 1.5 million to 2 million distinct CDR3 sequences, around 50% seen once, with roughly 2% in the top ten. Per individual sample, total RNA of at least 5.5 micrograms was extracted. V was pared by 4 bases and J by 7 bases, with 11 bases of the junction left unmatched. Germline V CDR1 and CDR2: KGHDR, SFDVKD. The CDR3 runs 16 residues. Study results and caveats: With unsorted PBMCs, a conclusive comparison of naive versus antigen-experienced cells was not possible.

The sequenced sample consisted of blood. J is TRBJ2-1 and V is TRBV24-1, with 8 bases matching TRBD1. The TCR was taken from a woman aged 40 to 55 in good health. The CDR3 coding sequence is TGTGCCACCAGTGAAGGATCAGGGGGCCTTGGGAATGAGCAGTTCTTC. Translation: CATSEGSGGLGNEQFF.